One TCR beta chain is described in this entry. Authors' methods: Using reference gene primer amplification, nucleated cell counts were estimated. Data came from immunoSEQ multiplex PCR; TCRdb stores just in-frame clones and leaves some out. The D gene and trimming were derived from the DNA, and the V and J assignments and clone size from that table. The sample gives 150,000 to 200,000 clones, less than 90% of which show up once; roughly 4% is in the top ten. These data are taken from a study of blood T cell repertoires in COVID-19. The overall study: Acute-phase and convalescent COVID-19 samples originated in the United States, Italy and Spain.

There are 15 residues in the CDR3. V shed 8 bases and J 3 bases; nucleotides not matched to a gene: 5. The germline CDR1 and CDR2 sequences are SGHTA and FQGNSA. The sequenced sample consisted of peripheral blood. The rearrangement joins TRBV7-2 to TRBJ2-1, with 12 bases fitting TRBD2. The clonotype was recovered from a woman in her seventies with acute or convalescent COVID-19. CDR3 sequence (DNA): TGTGCCAGCGGGCTGACTAGCGGGAGCTACAATGAGCAGTTCTTC. Its protein is CASGLTSGSYNEQFF.